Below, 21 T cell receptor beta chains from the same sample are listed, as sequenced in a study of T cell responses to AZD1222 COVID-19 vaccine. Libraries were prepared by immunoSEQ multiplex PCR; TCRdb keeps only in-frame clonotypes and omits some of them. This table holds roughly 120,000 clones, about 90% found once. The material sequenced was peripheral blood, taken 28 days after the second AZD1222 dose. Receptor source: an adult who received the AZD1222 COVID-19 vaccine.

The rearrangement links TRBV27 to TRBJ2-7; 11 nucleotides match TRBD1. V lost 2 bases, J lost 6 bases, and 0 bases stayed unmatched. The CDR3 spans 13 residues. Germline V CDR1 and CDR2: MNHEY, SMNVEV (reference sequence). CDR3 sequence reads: CASSLGTGGEQYF. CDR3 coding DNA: TGTGCCAGCAGTTTAGGGACAGGGGGCGAGCAGTACTTC.

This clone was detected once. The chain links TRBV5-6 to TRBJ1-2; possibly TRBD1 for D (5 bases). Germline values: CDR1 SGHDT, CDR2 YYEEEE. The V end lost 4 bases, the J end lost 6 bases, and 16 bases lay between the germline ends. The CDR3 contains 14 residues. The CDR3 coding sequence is TGTGCCAGCAGCGGCGGGGCGTATGGGAATGGCTACACCTTC. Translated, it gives CASSGGAYGNGYTF.

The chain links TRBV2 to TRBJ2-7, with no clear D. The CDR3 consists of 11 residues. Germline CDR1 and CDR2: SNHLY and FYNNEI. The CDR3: CASSEALGLGV. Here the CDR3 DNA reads TGTGCCAGCAGTGAAGCGCTTGGGCTCGGAGTC.

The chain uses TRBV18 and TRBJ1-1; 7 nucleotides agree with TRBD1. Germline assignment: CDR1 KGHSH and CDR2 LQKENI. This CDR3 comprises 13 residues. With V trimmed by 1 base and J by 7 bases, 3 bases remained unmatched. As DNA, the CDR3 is TGTGCCAGCTCACCACTGGCAGGGGGTGAAGCTTTCTTT. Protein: CASSPLAGGEAFF.

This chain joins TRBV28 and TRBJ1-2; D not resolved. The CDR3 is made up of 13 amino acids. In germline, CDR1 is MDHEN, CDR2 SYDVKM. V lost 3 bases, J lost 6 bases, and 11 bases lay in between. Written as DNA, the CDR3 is TGTGCCAGCAGTTTGAGTCGGCTAAATGGCTACACCTTC. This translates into CASSLSRLNGYTF.

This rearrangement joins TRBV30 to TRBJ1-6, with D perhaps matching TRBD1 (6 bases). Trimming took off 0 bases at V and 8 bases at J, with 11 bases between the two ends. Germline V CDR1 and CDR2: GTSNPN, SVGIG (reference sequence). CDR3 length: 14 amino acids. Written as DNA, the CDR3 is TGTGCCTGGAGTGTACAACAGGGTTATTCACCCCTCCACTTT. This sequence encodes CAWSVQQGYSPLHF. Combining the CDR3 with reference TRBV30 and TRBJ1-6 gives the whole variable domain SQTIHQWPATLVQPVGSPLSLECTVEGTSNPNLYWYRQAAGRGLQLLFYSVGIGQISSEVPQNLSASRPQDRQFILSSKKLLLSDSGFYLCAWSVQQGYSPLHFGNGTRLTVT.

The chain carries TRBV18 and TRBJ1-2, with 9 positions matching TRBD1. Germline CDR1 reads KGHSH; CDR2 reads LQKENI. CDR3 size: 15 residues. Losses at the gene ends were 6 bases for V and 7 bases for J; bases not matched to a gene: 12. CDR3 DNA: TGTGCCAGCTCCCCCTCAAAACAGGGGGCAGGTGGCTACACCTTC. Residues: CASSPSKQGAGGYTF.

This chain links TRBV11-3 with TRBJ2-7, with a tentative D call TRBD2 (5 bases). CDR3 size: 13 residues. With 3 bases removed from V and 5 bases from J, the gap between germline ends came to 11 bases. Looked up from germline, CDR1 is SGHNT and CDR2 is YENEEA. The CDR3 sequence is CASSLGGRDEQYF. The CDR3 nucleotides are TGTGCCAGCAGCTTGGGTGGGCGGGACGAGCAGTACTTC.

The CDR3 nucleotides are TGTGCCAGCAGCGCGCAGGGCGCCGGGGAGCTGTTTTTT. Translation gives CASSAQGAGELFF. The rearrangement uses TRBV7-9 and TRBJ2-2; D may be TRBD1 (5 bases). CDR3 size: 13 residues. V was trimmed by 5 bases and J by 6 bases, leaving 10 bases between them. Germline V gives CDR1 SEHNR, CDR2 FQNEAQ (reference sequence).

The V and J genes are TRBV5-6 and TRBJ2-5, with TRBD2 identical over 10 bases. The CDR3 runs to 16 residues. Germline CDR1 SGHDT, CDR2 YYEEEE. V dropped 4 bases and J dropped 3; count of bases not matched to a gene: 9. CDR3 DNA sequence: TGTGCCAGCAGCGGGGTAGCGGGAGGTTTGGAAGAGACCCAGTACTTC. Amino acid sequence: CASSGVAGGLEETQYF.

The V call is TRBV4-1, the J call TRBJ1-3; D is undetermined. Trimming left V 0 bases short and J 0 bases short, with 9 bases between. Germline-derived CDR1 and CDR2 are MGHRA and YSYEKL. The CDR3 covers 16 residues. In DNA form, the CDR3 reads TGCGCCAGCAGCCAAGATCAGGTCCACTCTGGAAACACCATATATTTT. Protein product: CASSQDQVHSGNTIYF.

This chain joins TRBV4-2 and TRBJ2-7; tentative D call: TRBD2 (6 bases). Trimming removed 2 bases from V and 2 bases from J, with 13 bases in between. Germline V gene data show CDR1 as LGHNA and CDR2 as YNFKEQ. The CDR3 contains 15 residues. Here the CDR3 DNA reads TGTGCCAGCAGCCAACGGGACTCTCAAACCTACGAGCAGTACTTC. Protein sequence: CASSQRDSQTYEQYF.

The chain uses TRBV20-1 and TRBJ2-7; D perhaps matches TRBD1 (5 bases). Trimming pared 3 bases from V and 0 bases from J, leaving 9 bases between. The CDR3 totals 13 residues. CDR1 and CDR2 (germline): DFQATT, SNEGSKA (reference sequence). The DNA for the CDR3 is TGCAGTGCTAGTAGGGGTACCTCCTACGAGCAGTACTTC. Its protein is CSASRGTSYEQYF.

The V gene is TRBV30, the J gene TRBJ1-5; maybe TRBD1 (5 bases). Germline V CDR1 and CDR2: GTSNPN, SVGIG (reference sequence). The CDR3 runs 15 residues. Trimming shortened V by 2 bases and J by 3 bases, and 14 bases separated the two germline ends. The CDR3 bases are TGTGCCTGGAGTCCCGATGGGACCCTCAATCAGCCCCAGCATTTT. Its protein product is CAWSPDGTLNQPQHF.

The CDR3: CASSPQGQGYTDTQYF. The CDR3 DNA reads as TGTGCCAGCTCACCACAGGGACAGGGATATACAGATACGCAGTATTTT. The chain carries TRBV18 and TRBJ2-3; 9 positions agree with TRBD1. Germline trimming cut 1 base from V and 3 bases from J; bases unmatched to any gene: 5. The CDR3 length is 16 residues. Germline CDR1 and CDR2: KGHSH and LQKENI.

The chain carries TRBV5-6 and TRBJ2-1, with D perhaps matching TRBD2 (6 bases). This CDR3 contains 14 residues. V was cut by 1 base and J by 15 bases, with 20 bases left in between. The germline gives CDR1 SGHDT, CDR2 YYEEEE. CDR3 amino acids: CASSLWVVAEKLFF. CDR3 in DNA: TGTGCCAGCAGCTTGTGGGTGGTAGCGGAGAAGCTGTTCTTC.

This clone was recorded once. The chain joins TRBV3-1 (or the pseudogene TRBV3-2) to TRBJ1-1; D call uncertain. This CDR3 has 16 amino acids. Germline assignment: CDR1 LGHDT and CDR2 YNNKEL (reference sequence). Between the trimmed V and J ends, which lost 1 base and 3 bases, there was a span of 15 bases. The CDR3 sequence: CASSQVLDKVDTEAFF. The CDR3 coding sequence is TGTGCCAGCAGCCAAGTCCTTGACAAGGTGGACACTGAAGCTTTCTTT.

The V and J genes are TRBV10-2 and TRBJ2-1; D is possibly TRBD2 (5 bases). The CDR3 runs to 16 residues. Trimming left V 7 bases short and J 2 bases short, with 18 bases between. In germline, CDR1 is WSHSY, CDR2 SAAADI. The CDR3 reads CASTLRLAGTYNEQFF. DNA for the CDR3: TGCGCCAGCACCCTGAGGCTAGCTGGAACCTACAATGAGCAGTTCTTC.

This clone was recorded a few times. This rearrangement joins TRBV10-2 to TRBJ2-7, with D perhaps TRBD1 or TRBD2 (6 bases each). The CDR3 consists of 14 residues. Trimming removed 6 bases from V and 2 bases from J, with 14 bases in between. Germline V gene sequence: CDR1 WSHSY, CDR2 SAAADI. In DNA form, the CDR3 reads TGCGCCAGCAGGGAGGAGGGGACACCCTACGAGCAGTACTTC. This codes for CASREEGTPYEQYF.

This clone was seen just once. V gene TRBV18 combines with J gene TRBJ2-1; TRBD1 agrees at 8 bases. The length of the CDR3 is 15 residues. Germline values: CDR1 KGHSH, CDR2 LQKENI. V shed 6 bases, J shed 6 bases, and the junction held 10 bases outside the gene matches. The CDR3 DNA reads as TGTGCCAGCTCCCGATCGGTGGGACAGGCCAATGAGCAGTTCTTC. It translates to CASSRSVGQANEQFF.

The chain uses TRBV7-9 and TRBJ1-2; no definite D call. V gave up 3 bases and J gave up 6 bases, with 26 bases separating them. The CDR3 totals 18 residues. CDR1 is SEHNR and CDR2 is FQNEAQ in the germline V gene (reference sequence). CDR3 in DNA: TGTGCCAGCAGCTTGGGTCGCGGGCTCACTTTACGTTCCAATGGCTACACCTTC. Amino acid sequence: CASSLGRGLTLRSNGYTF.